This TCR beta chain was sequenced for a study of blood T cell repertoires in COVID-19. Study summary: Sample material is recorded as cDNA or gDNA derived from T cells, B-cell-depleted T cells, or PBMCs.

Patients in Seattle were enrolled during active infection, then followed longitudinally. The table came from immunoSEQ multiplex PCR; TCRdb's copy has only in-frame clones and leaves some out. The data contain about 200,000 clones, nearly 90% of them singletons. The germline V and J ends were trimmed by 5 bases and 8 bases, with 13 bases remaining between them. The CDR3 spans 14 residues. In germline, CDR1 is SGHTA, CDR2 FQGNSA. This TCR derives from a man in his forties or fifties with COVID-19, enrolled during active disease. The chain links TRBV7-2 to TRBJ1-6; unclear D gene. The sample comprised peripheral blood. CDR3 sequence reads: CASSLDLGDSPLHF. The CDR3 nucleotides read TGTGCCAGCAGCCTGGATCTGGGAGATTCACCCCTCCACTTT.